Listed here are 32 T cell receptor beta chains from one sample, sequenced in a study of blood T cell repertoires in COVID-19. The protocol was immunoSEQ multiplex PCR, while the TCRdb copy is restricted to in-frame clones and leaves out a portion. The sample comprises about 160,000 clones, roughly 82% of which are singletons, and roughly 7% rests with the top ten. Sequencing was done on a sample of peripheral blood. The receptor set was obtained from a woman aged 40 to 49 with COVID-19, enrolled during active disease.

DNA for the CDR3: TGTGCCAGCAACCCGGGGGTCTCGAACACTGAAGCTTTCTTT. Residues: CASNPGVSNTEAFF. V and J are TRBV28 and TRBJ1-1; a possible D gene is TRBD1 (5 bases). V was clipped by 7 bases and J by 1 base, with 13 bases between them. Germline V gene sequence: CDR1 MDHEN, CDR2 SYDVKM. CDR3 size: 14 residues.

The chain has TRBV19 and TRBJ1-1, with D unresolved. This CDR3 has 15 amino acids. Germline V gene lookup returns CDR1 LNHDA and CDR2 SQIVND (reference sequence). The V end was cut by 4 bases, the J end by 4 bases, with 16 bases between. As DNA, the CDR3 is TGTGCCAGTAGTACTAGGAAAACGACGATCACTGAAGCTTTCTTT. Protein sequence: CASSTRKTTITEAFF. Complete variable domain (other parts from reference TRBV19 and TRBJ1-1): DGGITQSPKYLFRKEGQNVTLSCEQNLNHDAMYWYRQDPGQGLRLIYYSQIVNDFQKGDIAEGYSVSREKKESFPLTVTSAQKNPTAFYLCASSTRKTTITEAFFGQGTRLTVV.

This chain connects TRBV27 to TRBJ1-2, with 7 positions matching TRBD1. The CDR3 covers 14 residues. Trimming cost V 2 bases and J 2 bases; bases outside gene matches: 2. Per the germline V gene, CDR1 is MNHEY and CDR2 is SMNVEV (reference sequence). This CDR3 reads CASSLTGVNYGYTF. The CDR3 DNA follows: TGTGCCAGCAGTTTAACAGGGGTAAACTATGGCTACACCTTC.

The V gene is TRBV10-3, the J gene TRBJ2-3; possibly TRBD1 for D (5 bases). This CDR3 spans 13 amino acids. The germline V gene has CDR1 ENHRY and CDR2 SYGVKD. V dropped 5 bases and J dropped 6 bases, with 12 bases sitting between them. CDR3 sequence (DNA): TGTGCCATCAGTATTCAGGGTGGGGATACGCAGTATTTT. Translation: CAISIQGGDTQYF.

The chain combines TRBV2 with TRBJ2-1; 11 bases match TRBD2. The CDR3 loop spans 17 amino acids. Trimming took 8 bases from V and 5 from J; bases not matched to a gene: 14. Per the germline V gene, CDR1 is SNHLY and CDR2 is FYNNEI. CDR3 loop: CASCMVASGRNNNEQFF. The DNA for the CDR3 is TGTGCCAGCTGTATGGTAGCTAGCGGGAGGAATAACAATGAGCAGTTCTTC.

V is TRBV9 and J is TRBJ2-3; 11 nucleotides line up with TRBD2. The CDR3 runs 15 residues. Germline V gives CDR1 SGDLS, CDR2 YYNGEE. The V segment lost 4 bases and the J segment 4 bases; nucleotides outside the gene matches: 5. CDR3 sequence reads: CASSPTSGGPDTQYF. For the CDR3, the DNA is TGTGCCAGCAGCCCAACTAGCGGGGGCCCAGATACGCAGTATTTT.

This chain connects TRBV20-1 to TRBJ1-2; no firm D call. Germline V lookup: CDR1 DFQATT, CDR2 SNEGSKA (reference sequence). This CDR3 spans 11 amino acids. V lost 1 base and J lost 8, with 8 bases in between. CDR3 DNA: TGCAGTGCTAGAGGACTCTCAGGCTACACCTTC. The encoded protein is CSARGLSGYTF.

The chain links TRBV6-5 to TRBJ2-5, with 8 bases fitting TRBD2. From germline, CDR1 is MNHEY and CDR2 SVGAGI. V shed 3 bases and J 5 bases; nucleotides not matched to a gene: 11. The CDR3 length is 16 residues. The CDR3 reads CASSYLSGGKGETQYF. The CDR3 DNA sequence: TGTGCCAGCAGTTATCTATCGGGGGGGAAGGGGGAGACCCAGTACTTC.

The chain couples TRBV5-1 to TRBJ2-3, with 11 bases matching TRBD2. The CDR3 consists of 17 residues. Germline trimming cut 3 bases from V and 1 base from J; bases unmatched to any gene: 7. The germline gives CDR1 SGHRS, CDR2 YFSETQ. The CDR3 DNA reads TGCGCCAGCAGCTCAGAATTAGCGGGAGGGGGCACAGATACGCAGTATTTT. Amino acid sequence: CASSSELAGGGTDTQYF.

This clone was seen more than once but under ten times. V usage is TRBV19 and J usage is TRBJ2-2; 7 nucleotides match TRBD1. Looked up from germline, CDR1 is LNHDA and CDR2 is SQIVND (reference sequence). V shed 9 bases, J shed 4 bases, and the junction held 8 bases outside the gene matches. The CDR3 length is 14 residues. The CDR3 protein is CASLPGTVTGELFF. The CDR3 DNA reads as TGTGCCAGCCTTCCCGGGACAGTCACCGGGGAGCTGTTTTTT.

The DNA for the CDR3 is TGTGCCAGCAGCTTGGTGGCGGGGAGCACAGATACGCAGTATTTT. It is translated as CASSLVAGSTDTQYF. The V call is TRBV7-3, the J call TRBJ2-3; D is possibly TRBD2 (6 bases). Trimming stripped 3 bases from V and 0 bases from J, with 10 bases between. The germline CDR1 and CDR2 sequences are SGHTA and FQGTGA. The CDR3 sequence is 15 residues long.

The CDR3 sequence: CASSLLGQKDQPQHF. The CDR3 coding sequence is TGCGCCAGCAGCCTGCTCGGACAGAAGGATCAGCCCCAGCATTTT. This chain uses TRBV4-1 with TRBJ1-5; TRBD1 is a possible D gene (6 bases). Germline CDR1 MGHRA, CDR2 YSYEKL. This CDR3 has 15 amino acids. V lost 4 bases and J 5 bases, leaving 15 bases between the germline ends.

The CDR3 DNA reads TGTGCCAGCAGCACGGGCGGGGGGAACACAGATACGCAGTATTTT. It translates to CASSTGGGNTDTQYF. The rearrangement uses TRBV7-2 and TRBJ2-3, with 8 bases lining up with TRBD2. The CDR3 loop spans 15 amino acids. Germline values: CDR1 SGHTA, CDR2 FQGNSA. Trimming took 5 bases from V and 2 from J; bases not matched to a gene: 6.

The V call is TRBV12-3 or TRBV12-4, the J call TRBJ2-3; D unresolved. The CDR3 loop spans 13 amino acids. Trimming stripped 5 bases from V and 1 base from J, with 7 bases between. The CDR3 DNA follows: TGTGCCAGCAGTCTCACTGGCACAGATACGCAGTATTTT. Translated, it gives CASSLTGTDTQYF.

The CDR3 region is CASSQRLVPGELFF. The CDR3 region has the DNA TGTGCCAGCAGCCAGAGGTTGGTTCCCGGGGAGCTGTTTTTT. The genes are TRBV5-6 and TRBJ2-2; D ambiguous. This CDR3 contains 14 residues. Germline V CDR1 and CDR2: SGHDT, YYEEEE. With 4 bases removed from V and 6 bases from J, the gap between germline ends came to 13 bases.

The CDR3 is CASATTLRGGRETQYF. The CDR3 region has the DNA TGTGCCAGCGCCACAACTCTACGGGGGGGTCGAGAGACCCAGTACTTC. The rearrangement joins TRBV7-9 to TRBJ2-5, with TRBD2 matching over 8 bases. Trimming at V came to 8 bases and at J to 4 bases, leaving 15 bases not matched to a gene. The CDR3 spans 16 residues. Looked up from germline, CDR1 is SEHNR and CDR2 is FQNEAQ (reference sequence).

Remarks on this clone: One end of the junction fails to match germline, which may point to a read error. CDR3 nucleotide sequence: TGTGCTAGCACCCAACAGCAGCCCTTGTACGAGCAGTACTTC. Its protein product is CASTQQQPLYEQYF. V gene TRBV7-7 combines with J gene TRBJ2-7, with D unresolved. This CDR3 has 14 residues. Germline CDR1 and CDR2: SSHAT and FNYEAQ (reference sequence).

This chain connects TRBV7-6 to TRBJ2-3; unclear D gene. The V end lost 0 bases, the J end lost 2 bases, and 9 bases lay between the germline ends. CDR1 is SGHVS and CDR2 is FNYEAQ in the germline V gene. This CDR3 comprises 15 residues. The CDR3 region is CASSLAWAPTDTQYF. CDR3 DNA sequence: TGTGCCAGCAGCTTAGCGTGGGCTCCCACAGATACGCAGTATTTT.

This clone was seen only a few times. The V and J genes are TRBV5-6 and TRBJ1-2; tentative D call: TRBD1 (6 bases). This CDR3 region has 14 residues. V gave up 1 base and J gave up 2 bases, with 9 bases separating them. The germline gives CDR1 SGHDT, CDR2 YYEEEE. The CDR3 sequence is CASSLPTGNYGYTF. CDR3 coding DNA: TGTGCCAGCAGCTTGCCAACAGGGAACTATGGCTACACCTTC. The full variable domain, completed using reference TRBV5-6 and TRBJ1-2, is DAGVTQSPTHLIKTRGQQVTLRCSPKSGHDTVSWYQQALGQGPQFIFQYYEEEERQRGNFPDRFSGHQFPNYSSELNVNALLLGDSALYLCASSLPTGNYGYTFGSGTRLTVV.

The V call is TRBV19, the J call TRBJ1-3, with TRBD1 identical over 8 bases. The CDR3 contains 16 residues. Germline V CDR1 and CDR2: LNHDA, SQIVND (reference sequence). V lost 6 bases, J lost 3 bases, and 10 bases stayed unmatched. The CDR3 bases are TGTGCCAGTAGGAGTGGATCAGGGGGCGGTGGAAACACCATATATTTT. Amino acid sequence: CASRSGSGGGGNTIYF.

This CDR3 is CAQGVKGVYTF. The CDR3 coding sequence is TGTGCCCAGGGCGTGAAGGGGGTCTACACCTTC. The chain joins TRBV30 to TRBJ1-2, with D perhaps TRBD1 (6 bases). Germline CDR1 GTSNPN, CDR2 SVGIG (reference sequence). Trimming took 8 bases from V and 10 from J, leaving 17 bases between them. The CDR3 contains 11 residues.

This clone was counted between two and nine times. The CDR3 protein is CASSLETYNQPQHF. CDR3 DNA: TGTGCCAGCAGCTTAGAAACTTACAATCAGCCCCAGCATTTT. The rearrangement joins TRBV7-8 to TRBJ1-5; D not resolved. Germline lookup yields CDR1 SGHVS and CDR2 FQNEAQ. Trimming removed 1 base from V and 3 bases from J, with 7 bases in between. The CDR3 runs to 14 residues.

This clone showed up many times. The chain links TRBV29-1 to TRBJ2-7, with 10 nucleotides matching TRBD1. CDR1 and CDR2 (germline): SQVTM, ANQGSEA. J lost 1 base, V lost 5 bases, and 5 bases had no gene match. The CDR3 covers 14 residues. The CDR3 loop is CSVLTGGRSYEQYF. As DNA, the CDR3 is TGCAGCGTTTTGACAGGGGGCAGGTCCTACGAGCAGTACTTC.

For this clone: A junction end diverges from the germline sequence, so it may reflect a read error. The identical CDR3 is also encoded by other nucleotide sequences in the sample. The chain joins TRBV7-3 to TRBJ2-3; the D gene is possibly TRBD1 (6 bases). The germline CDR1 and CDR2 sequences are SGHTA and FQGTGA. This CDR3 is built from 15 residues. The CDR3, as DNA: TGTGCCAGCAGCTTCAGGGGAGCGGTGACAGATACGCAATATTTT. It encodes CASSFRGAVTDTQYF.

This clone was recorded only once. The chain employs TRBV7-2 and TRBJ2-1; the D is unclear. V was pared by 1 base and J by 9 bases, with 10 bases between. The CDR3 has 13 residues. Germline CDR1 SGHTA, CDR2 FQGNSA. The CDR3 nucleotides read TGTGCCAGCAGCTTAGATGGTTCGGGTGAGCAGTTCTTC. Translation: CASSLDGSGEQFF.

The rearrangement joins TRBV4-2 to TRBJ1-5, with D possibly being TRBD1 (6 bases). Germline CDR1 and CDR2: LGHNA and YNFKEQ. V lost 1 base, J lost 7 bases, and 11 bases lay in between. The CDR3 loop spans 14 amino acids. The CDR3 is CASSQGQGIQPQHF. DNA of the CDR3: TGTGCCAGCAGCCAAGGTCAGGGGATCCAGCCCCAGCATTTT.

CDR3 sequence: CASSFDRTTEAFF. The CDR3 DNA is TGTGCCAGCAGTTTCGACAGAACCACTGAAGCTTTCTTT. This rearrangement joins TRBV12-3 or TRBV12-4 to TRBJ1-1; a weak D match, TRBD1 (5 bases). Trimming shortened V by 3 bases and J by 4 bases, and 9 bases separated the two germline ends. The CDR3 length is 13 residues.

This clone is a singleton in its sample. The V call is TRBV21-1, the J call TRBJ2-1; the DNA was not compared with TRBD1, the D call given in the table. TRBV21-1 is described as a pseudogene. The CDR3 has 11 amino acids. CDR3 nucleotide sequence: TGTGCCAGCAGCCGACAAATGGAGCAGTTCTTC. Protein sequence: CASSRQMEQFF.

The chain couples TRBV6-6 to TRBJ2-5, with 10 nucleotides matching TRBD1. The CDR3 has 16 amino acids. CDR1 and CDR2 (germline): MNHNY, SVGAGI (reference sequence). Trimming removed 5 bases from V and 5 bases from J; junction bases left unmatched: 11. As DNA, the CDR3 is TGTGCCAGCAGTCGCCTGGGAGACAGGGGGCGGGAGACCCAGTACTTC. Translation: CASSRLGDRGRETQYF.

The chain couples TRBV12-3 or TRBV12-4 to TRBJ1-4, with D tentatively TRBD1 (6 bases). Trimming removed 5 bases at V and 13 bases at J, with 14 bases between. CDR3 size: 12 residues. The CDR3 DNA follows: TGTGCCAGCAGTCCAGGGGTATGGGGACTGTTTTTT. It yields the protein CASSPGVWGLFF.

The chain employs TRBV10-1 and TRBJ2-4; no definite D call. The length of the CDR3 is 17 residues. The V gene lost 3 bases and the J gene lost 8 bases, with 23 bases spanning the gap. Germline assignment: CDR1 WNHNN and CDR2 SYGVQD (reference sequence). For the CDR3, the DNA is TGCGCCAGCAGTGACCCTCGGGTAGGTGGTGGAGAGGACATTCAGTACTTC. Translation gives CASSDPRVGGGEDIQYF.

This rearrangement joins TRBV9 to TRBJ2-5; TRBD1 might be the D (5 bases). CDR3 length: 15 amino acids. Germline V CDR1 and CDR2: SGDLS, YYNGEE. Trimming stripped 4 bases from V and 5 bases from J, with 18 bases between. The CDR3 sequence is CASSLTGGPQETQYF. The CDR3 nucleotides are TGTGCCAGCAGCCTCACAGGTGGTCCTCAGGAGACCCAGTACTTC.